A selection of T cell receptor beta chains follows, all from one sample in a study of response to subunit inactivated influenza vaccine. Via MiXCR, TCRdb re-called the RT-PCR reads, giving one row per CDR3 protein. The repertoire has roughly 520,000 distinct CDR3 sequences, about 25% of them found once; the top ten carry approximately 1.9%. The source material was CD4+ T cells sorted from PBMCs, sampled 4 to 6 days after vaccination. The receptors derive from a man aged 45-65 years who received an inactivated influenza vaccine. The CDR3 runs from the conserved cysteine through the conserved F or W. The D gene is left open where the match is weak. Expanded clones get a size class; other rows say once, few or many, or leave the size out.

clone size: few; J gene: TRBJ2-7; D gene: TRBD1; V gene: TRBV12-3/TRBV12-4; CDR3 DNA: TGTGCCAGCAGGTCCACAGGGGGTGGGCAGTACTTC; CDR3 protein: CASRSTGGGQYF
clone size: few; J gene: TRBJ2-5; D gene: NA; V gene: TRBV7-3; CDR3 DNA: TGTGCCAGCAGCTTAGTTTCAGTCGGGACCCAGTACTTC; CDR3 protein: CASSLVSVGTQYF
clone size: few; J gene: TRBJ2-1; D gene: NA; V gene: TRBV20-1; CDR3 DNA: TGCAGTGCTAGAGAGTGGGACAAATACAATGAGCAGTTCTTC; CDR3 protein: CSAREWDKYNEQFF
clone size: NA; J gene: TRBJ2-7; D gene: TRBD2; V gene: TRBV20-1; CDR3 DNA: TGCAGTGCTGCTCGCGGGGGGGTTACCTACGAGCAGTACTTC; CDR3 protein: CSAARGGVTYEQYF
clone size: few; J gene: TRBJ1-2; D gene: TRBD1; V gene: TRBV20-1; CDR3 DNA: TGCAGTGCTGAGACAGGGTTAGTTCTGCATGGCTACACCTTC; CDR3 protein: CSAETGLVLHGYTF
clone size: few; J gene: TRBJ1-1; D gene: TRBD1; V gene: TRBV29-1; CDR3 DNA: TGCAGCGTAGATAGGGGGCGGAACACTGAAGCTTTCTTT; CDR3 protein: CSVDRGRNTEAFF
clone size: few; J gene: TRBJ2-7; D gene: TRBD2; V gene: TRBV5-1; CDR3 DNA: TGCGCCAGCAGCCAGTCCTCTAGCGGGGTCTCCTACGAGCAGTACTTC; CDR3 protein: CASSQSSSGVSYEQYF
clone size: few; J gene: TRBJ2-5; D gene: NA; V gene: TRBV10-1; CDR3 DNA: TGCGCCAGCAGTGAGTCTTCCCGCCCAGAGACCCAGTACTTC; CDR3 protein: CASSESSRPETQYF
clone size: many; J gene: TRBJ2-3; D gene: NA; V gene: TRBV7-2; CDR3 DNA: TGTGCCAGCAGCTTATTTGGCAGCACAGATACGCAGTATTTT; CDR3 protein: CASSLFGSTDTQYF
clone size: many; J gene: TRBJ1-6; D gene: NA; V gene: TRBV20-1; CDR3 DNA: TGCAGTGCTTTACTAACAGGGCAGAATTCACCCCTCCACTTT; CDR3 protein: CSALLTGQNSPLHF
clone size: few; J gene: TRBJ2-3; D gene: NA; V gene: TRBV12-3/TRBV12-4; CDR3 DNA: TGTGCCAGCAGTTTAAGGATGGGGGGCGGAGATACGCAGTATTTT; CDR3 protein: CASSLRMGGGDTQYF
clone size: NA; J gene: TRBJ2-5; D gene: NA; V gene: TRBV4-3; CDR3 DNA: TGCGCCAGCAGCCAAGTAGCCAGGGAAGAGACCCAGTACTTC; CDR3 protein: CASSQVAREETQYF
clone size: few; J gene: TRBJ2-1; D gene: TRBD2; V gene: TRBV18; CDR3 DNA: TGTGCCAGCTCACCACCTAGCGGGAGGGCGCAGTTCTTC; CDR3 protein: CASSPPSGRAQFF
clone size: NA; J gene: TRBJ2-3; D gene: NA; V gene: TRBV6-1; CDR3 DNA: TGTGCCAGCAGTGAACAGGAGATTAGCACAGATACGCAGTATTTT; CDR3 protein: CASSEQEISTDTQYF
clone size: many; J gene: TRBJ2-6; D gene: NA; V gene: TRBV4-2; CDR3 DNA: TGTGCCAGCAGCCCCCGACAGCTCTCTGGGGCCAACGTCCTGACTTTC; CDR3 protein: CASSPRQLSGANVLTF
clone size: many; J gene: TRBJ2-1; D gene: NA; V gene: TRBV4-2; CDR3 DNA: TGTGCCAGCAGCCAAGATGGGGGGGGGCCCCGGGTTTACAATGAGCAGTTCTTC; CDR3 protein: CASSQDGGGPRVYNEQFF
clone size: NA; J gene: TRBJ2-1; D gene: TRBD2; V gene: TRBV7-9; CDR3 DNA: TGTGCCAGCGGCCTTAGCGGGAGATTCAATGAGCAGTTCTTC; CDR3 protein: CASGLSGRFNEQFF
clone size: NA; J gene: TRBJ2-3; D gene: NA; V gene: TRBV11-2; CDR3 DNA: TGTGCCAGCAGCTTAGATTACGAACGCGACACAGATACGCAGTATTTT; CDR3 protein: CASSLDYERDTDTQYF
clone size: many; J gene: TRBJ1-6; D gene: NA; V gene: TRBV12-3/TRBV12-4; CDR3 DNA: TGTGCCAGCAGTTTCGACAGAGGTAATTCACCCCTCCACTTT; CDR3 protein: CASSFDRGNSPLHF
clone size: NA; J gene: TRBJ2-1; D gene: TRBD2; V gene: TRBV27; CDR3 DNA: TGTGCCAGCAGTTCTTCACTAGCGGGAGCCCACAATGAGCAGTTCTTC; CDR3 protein: CASSSSLAGAHNEQFF
clone size: few; J gene: TRBJ2-3; D gene: TRBD2; V gene: TRBV29-1; CDR3 DNA: TGCAGCGTTGAAGATCCGTTTCCGGGAGGGAGCACAGATACGCAGTATTTT; CDR3 protein: CSVEDPFPGGSTDTQYF
clone size: few; J gene: TRBJ2-1; D gene: NA; V gene: TRBV9; CDR3 DNA: TGTGCCAGCAGCTCTACGGAGGGGGGTCCGAGCTCCTACAATGAGCAGTTCTTC; CDR3 protein: CASSSTEGGPSSYNEQFF
clone size: NA; J gene: TRBJ1-1; D gene: NA; V gene: TRBV29-1; CDR3 DNA: TGCAGCGTTGAAGTAGGGATTAACACTGAAGCTTTCTTT; CDR3 protein: CSVEVGINTEAFF
clone size: few; J gene: TRBJ1-5; D gene: NA; V gene: TRBV20-1; CDR3 DNA: TGCAGTGCTAAGGGGGACATCCCGCGGGGGCCCCAGCATTTT; CDR3 protein: CSAKGDIPRGPQHF
clone size: few; J gene: TRBJ2-5; D gene: TRBD1; V gene: TRBV6-2/TRBV6-3; CDR3 DNA: TGTGCCAGCAGTTTTTACGGGACAGAGAGCCAAGAGACCCAGTACTTC; CDR3 protein: CASSFYGTESQETQYF
clone size: NA; J gene: TRBJ2-6; D gene: NA; V gene: TRBV7-2; CDR3 DNA: TGTGCCAGCAGCTTAGGTTTCGTTGGGGCCAACGTCCTGACTTTC; CDR3 protein: CASSLGFVGANVLTF
clone size: few; J gene: TRBJ2-5; D gene: TRBD2; V gene: TRBV20-1; CDR3 DNA: TGCAGCTTTTCGCTAAGAGGGGGACTAGCGGGAGAAGAGACCCAGTACTTC; CDR3 protein: CSFSLRGGLAGEETQYF
clone size: NA; J gene: TRBJ2-1; D gene: NA; V gene: TRBV4-3; CDR3 DNA: TGCGCCAGCAGCCAAGAGTGGACTAACAATGAGCAGTTCTTC; CDR3 protein: CASSQEWTNNEQFF